These 18 T cell receptor beta chains came from one sample sequenced in a study of long-term antiretroviral therapy in people with HIV. Researchers report immunoSEQ v3.0 was run at survey level. The data were produced by immunoSEQ multiplex PCR, yet TCRdb's version contains in-frame clones alone and is incomplete. The table has 20,000 to 30,000 clones, roughly 87% seen once. The input for sequencing was unsorted PBMCs, taken 1.8 years before starting antiretroviral therapy. All receptors derive from a man aged 50 to 59 with HIV.

The chain joins TRBV9 to TRBJ2-3; D call uncertain. The germline gives CDR1 SGDLS, CDR2 YYNGEE. V dropped 3 bases and J dropped 2 bases, with 13 bases sitting between them. The CDR3 runs to 15 residues. The CDR3 protein is CASSDRPGYTDTQYF. Written as DNA, the CDR3 is TGTGCCAGCAGCGATCGTCCAGGTTACACAGATACGCAGTATTTT. Looking up the rest from reference TRBV9 and TRBJ2-3 gives the full variable domain: DSGVTQTPKHLITATGQRVTLRCSPRSGDLSVYWYQQSLDQGLQFLIQYYNGEERAKGNILERFSAQQFPDLHSELNLSSLELGDSALYFCASSDRPGYTDTQYFGPGTRLTVL.

The chain uses TRBV14 and TRBJ2-1; D is tentatively TRBD1 or TRBD2 (5 bases each). V lost 0 bases and J lost 12, with 18 bases in between. This CDR3 spans 15 amino acids. The germline CDR1 and CDR2 sequences are SGHDN and FVKESK. As DNA, the CDR3 is TGTGCCAGCAGCCAAGATCGGTGGCCGGGACCCGGGCAGTTCTTC. It codes for CASSQDRWPGPGQFF.

The rearrangement joins TRBV19 to TRBJ1-2; D not certain. CDR1 is LNHDA and CDR2 is SQIVND in the germline V gene (reference sequence). The CDR3 has 15 residues. V was cut by 5 bases and J by 0 bases, with 13 bases left in between. The CDR3 sequence: CASSPSWAANYGYTF. CDR3 coding DNA: TGTGCCAGTAGTCCTTCGTGGGCGGCTAACTATGGCTACACCTTC. The complete variable domain, with remaining parts taken from reference TRBV19 and TRBJ1-2, reads DGGITQSPKYLFRKEGQNVTLSCEQNLNHDAMYWYRQDPGQGLRLIYYSQIVNDFQKGDIAEGYSVSREKKESFPLTVTSAQKNPTAFYLCASSPSWAANYGYTFGSGTRLTVV.

The rearrangement joins TRBV11-2 to TRBJ1-2; tentatively, D is TRBD1 (6 bases). V gave up 5 bases and J gave up 5 bases, with 15 bases separating them. CDR3 size: 14 residues. Per germline, CDR1 SGHAT and CDR2 FQNNGV. This chain's CDR3 is CASSPQQGKYGYTF. Here the CDR3 DNA reads TGTGCCAGCAGCCCACAACAGGGAAAATATGGCTACACCTTC.

The chain uses TRBV6-4 and TRBJ2-6, with D perhaps matching TRBD2 (6 bases). With 3 bases removed from V and 0 bases from J, the gap between germline ends came to 12 bases. CDR1 and CDR2 (germline): MRHNA, SNTAGT. This CDR3 comprises 17 residues. This chain's CDR3 is CASSERGDNSGANVLTF. The CDR3 region has the DNA TGTGCCAGCAGTGAGCGGGGCGACAACTCTGGGGCCAACGTCCTGACTTTC.

This sequence joins TRBV5-6 and TRBJ1-6; D remains unclear. The germline CDR1 and CDR2 sequences are SGHDT and YYEEEE. Between the trimmed V and J ends, which lost 3 bases and 12 bases, there was a span of 13 bases. The CDR3 length is 13 residues. CDR3 in amino acids: CASSSNSLQPLHF. As DNA, the CDR3 is TGTGCCAGCAGCTCCAACAGCCTCCAACCCCTCCACTTT.

The chain employs TRBV18 and TRBJ1-2; 8 nucleotides align to TRBD1. J was trimmed by 6 bases and V by 6 bases; bases with no gene match: 6. Germline CDR1 reads KGHSH; CDR2 reads LQKENI. This CDR3 is built from 13 residues. The CDR3 here is CASSYRGMDGYTF. For the CDR3, the DNA is TGTGCCAGCTCTTACAGGGGGATGGATGGCTACACCTTC.

This sequence joins TRBV4-2 and TRBJ1-2, with D maybe TRBD1 (5 bases). V was clipped by 0 bases and J by 4 bases, with 15 bases between them. This CDR3 has 16 amino acids. Germline loops: CDR1 LGHNA, CDR2 YNFKEQ. CDR3 nucleotides: TGTGCCAGCAGCCAAGAGATCGGCAGGGAGGGCTATGGCTACACCTTC. It yields the protein CASSQEIGREGYGYTF.

There are a few counts of this clone. J is TRBJ1-2 and V is TRBV5-4, with D tentatively TRBD1 (5 bases). In germline, CDR1 is SGHNT, CDR2 YYREEE (reference sequence). The CDR3 sequence is 15 residues long. The ends were cut back, 3 bases at V and 0 bases at J, with 12 bases in the middle. The CDR3 DNA is TGTGCCAGCAGCTCCCGGGGCGGAGCTAACTATGGCTACACCTTC. It codes for CASSSRGGANYGYTF.

This chain links TRBV2 with TRBJ2-2, with 12 bases that match TRBD2. The germline gives CDR1 SNHLY, CDR2 FYNNEI. The CDR3 has 16 amino acids. J gave up 4 bases and V 8 bases, and 8 bases lay outside the gene matches. The CDR3 region has the DNA TGTGCCAGCCGACTAGCGGGGGACCCGTTCACCGGGGAGCTGTTTTTT. Translated, it gives CASRLAGDPFTGELFF.

The gene calls are TRBV6-6 and TRBJ1-1; TRBD1 is a possible D gene (6 bases). V lost 5 bases to trimming and J lost 8 bases, with 18 bases between them. Germline-derived CDR1 and CDR2 are MNHNY and SVGAGI (reference sequence). The CDR3 has 14 amino acids. The CDR3 DNA reads TGTGCCAGCAGTCGGAACAGGGATGGGGGGGAAGCTTTCTTT. Translating it yields CASSRNRDGGEAFF.

V is TRBV5-6 and J is TRBJ2-7; 11 positions agree with TRBD2. Germline V CDR1 and CDR2: SGHDT, YYEEEE. Losses at the gene ends were 3 bases for V and 6 bases for J; bases not matched to a gene: 17. CDR3 length: 18 amino acids. The CDR3 protein is CASSSLGSGGALALEQYF. CDR3 nucleotide sequence: TGTGCCAGCAGCTCCCTGGGTAGCGGGGGGGCCTTGGCGCTCGAGCAGTACTTC.

The chain is built from TRBV10-2 and TRBJ2-2; 7 nucleotides agree with TRBD1. Per germline, CDR1 WSHSY and CDR2 SAAADI. This CDR3 has 14 residues. Unmatched junction bases numbered 4, after V lost 9 bases and J lost 0 bases. The CDR3 nucleotides read TGCGCCAGTACCGGGACAGCGAACACCGGGGAGCTGTTTTTT. This translates into CASTGTANTGELFF.

The V gene is TRBV10-3, the J gene TRBJ2-3; 10 bases map to TRBD2. J gave up 1 base and V 4 bases, and 8 bases lay outside the gene matches. This CDR3 is 17 amino acids long. CDR1 is ENHRY, CDR2 SYGVKD, per germline. The CDR3 here is CAISVTSGGARTDTQYF. Written as DNA, the CDR3 is TGTGCCATCAGTGTTACGAGCGGGGGGGCCCGCACAGATACGCAGTATTTT.

The CDR3 nucleotides are TGTGCCAGCAGCCCCGGGACAGGGGACGGCTATGGCTACACCTTC. Encoded protein: CASSPGTGDGYGYTF. The chain joins TRBV7-3 to TRBJ1-2, with TRBD1 identical over 10 bases. Germline V CDR1 and CDR2: SGHTA, FQGTGA. The CDR3 runs 15 residues. The V and J ends lost 5 bases and 4 bases, in that order; junction bases with no gene match: 7.

The V and J genes are TRBV10-1 and TRBJ1-3, with D maybe TRBD1 (5 bases). From germline, CDR1 is WNHNN and CDR2 SYGVQD (reference sequence). V shed 6 bases and J shed 0 bases, with 9 bases lying between them. The CDR3 totals 14 residues. The CDR3 region has the DNA TGCGCCAGCAGACAGGTAAGCTCTGGAAACACCATATATTTT. Translated, it gives CASRQVSSGNTIYF.

This clone was seen only once. V usage is TRBV15 and J usage is TRBJ2-1; 8 bases map to TRBD1. The ends lost 3 bases at V and 2 bases at J; junction bases unmatched: 6. The CDR3 length is 16 residues. The germline CDR1 and CDR2 sequences are LNHNV and YYDKDF (reference sequence). CDR3 DNA: TGTGCCACCAGCAGTAGACAGGGGAAGGCCTACAATGAGCAGTTCTTC. This encodes CATSSRQGKAYNEQFF.

This clone was observed a few times. The chain employs TRBV5-1 and TRBJ1-6; the match to TRBD1 covers 7 bases. The CDR3 is 15 residues long. The trim removed 3 bases at V and 5 bases at J, leaving 5 bases unmatched. Germline-derived CDR1 and CDR2 are SGHRS and YFSETQ. This CDR3 is CASSSGTANNSPLHF. CDR3 coding DNA: TGCGCCAGCAGCTCTGGGACAGCGAATAATTCACCCCTCCACTTT.